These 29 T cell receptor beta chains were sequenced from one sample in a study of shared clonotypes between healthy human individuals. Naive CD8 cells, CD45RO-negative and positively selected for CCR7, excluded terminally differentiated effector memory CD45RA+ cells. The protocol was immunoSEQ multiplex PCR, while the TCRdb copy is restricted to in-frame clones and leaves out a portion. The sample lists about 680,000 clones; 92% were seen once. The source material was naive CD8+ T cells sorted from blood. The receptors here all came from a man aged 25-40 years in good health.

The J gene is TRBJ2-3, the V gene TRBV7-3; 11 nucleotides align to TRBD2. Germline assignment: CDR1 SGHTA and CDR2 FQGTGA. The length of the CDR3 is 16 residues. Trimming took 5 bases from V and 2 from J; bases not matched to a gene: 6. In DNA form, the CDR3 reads TGTGCCAGCAGCCTAGCGGGAGGCGGGCTCACAGATACGCAGTATTTT. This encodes CASSLAGGGLTDTQYF.

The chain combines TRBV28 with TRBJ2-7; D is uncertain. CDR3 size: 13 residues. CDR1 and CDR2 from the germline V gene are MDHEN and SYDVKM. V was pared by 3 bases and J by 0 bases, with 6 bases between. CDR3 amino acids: CASSLRSSYEQYF. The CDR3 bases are TGTGCCAGCAGTTTGCGGAGCTCCTACGAGCAGTACTTC. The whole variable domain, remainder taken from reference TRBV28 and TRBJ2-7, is DVKVTQSSRYLVKRTGEKVFLECVQDMDHENMFWYRQDPGLGLRLIYFSYDVKMKEKGDIPEGYSVSREKKERFSLILESASTNQTSMYLCASSLRSSYEQYFGPGTRLTVT.

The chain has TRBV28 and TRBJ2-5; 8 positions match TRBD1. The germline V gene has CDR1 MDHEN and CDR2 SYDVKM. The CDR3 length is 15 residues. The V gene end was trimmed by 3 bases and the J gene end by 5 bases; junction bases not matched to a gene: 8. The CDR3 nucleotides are TGTGCCAGCAGTTTGATCAGGGGGCTTTTGGAGACCCAGTACTTC. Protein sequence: CASSLIRGLLETQYF. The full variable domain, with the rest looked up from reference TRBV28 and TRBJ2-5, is DVKVTQSSRYLVKRTGEKVFLECVQDMDHENMFWYRQDPGLGLRLIYFSYDVKMKEKGDIPEGYSVSREKKERFSLILESASTNQTSMYLCASSLIRGLLETQYFGPGTRLLVL.

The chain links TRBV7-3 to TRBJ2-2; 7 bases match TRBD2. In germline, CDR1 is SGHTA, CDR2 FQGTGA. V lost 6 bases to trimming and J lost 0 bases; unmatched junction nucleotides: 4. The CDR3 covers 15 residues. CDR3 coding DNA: TGTGCCAGCAGTAGGGAGGGTCCGAACACCGGGGAGCTGTTTTTT. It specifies CASSREGPNTGELFF.

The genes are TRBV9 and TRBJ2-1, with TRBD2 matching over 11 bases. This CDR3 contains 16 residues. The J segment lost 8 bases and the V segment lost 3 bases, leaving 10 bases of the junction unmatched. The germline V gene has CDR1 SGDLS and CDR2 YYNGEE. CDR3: CASSAQPSGRYDEQFF. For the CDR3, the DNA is TGTGCCAGCAGCGCCCAGCCTAGCGGGAGGTACGATGAGCAGTTCTTC.

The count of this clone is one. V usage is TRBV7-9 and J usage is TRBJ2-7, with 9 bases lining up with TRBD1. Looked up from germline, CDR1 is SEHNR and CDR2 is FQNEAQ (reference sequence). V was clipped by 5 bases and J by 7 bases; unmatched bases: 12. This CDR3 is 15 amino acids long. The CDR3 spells CASSRTGGAPGEQYF. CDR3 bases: TGTGCCAGCAGCCGCACAGGGGGCGCCCCGGGGGAGCAGTACTTC.

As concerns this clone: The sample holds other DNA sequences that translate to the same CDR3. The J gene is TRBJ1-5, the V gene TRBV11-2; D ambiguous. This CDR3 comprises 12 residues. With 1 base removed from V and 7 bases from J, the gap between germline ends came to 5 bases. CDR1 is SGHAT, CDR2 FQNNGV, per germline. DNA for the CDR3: TGTGCCAGCAGCTTAGTAGGACAGCCCCAGCATTTT. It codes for CASSLVGQPQHF.

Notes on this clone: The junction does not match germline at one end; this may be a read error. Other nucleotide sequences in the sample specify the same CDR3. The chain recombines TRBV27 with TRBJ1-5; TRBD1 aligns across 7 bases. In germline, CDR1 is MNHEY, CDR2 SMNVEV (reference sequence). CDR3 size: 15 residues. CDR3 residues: CASRLGTASNQPQHF. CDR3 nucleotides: TGTGCCAGCCGTTTAGGGACAGCGAGCAATCAGCCCCAGCATTTT.

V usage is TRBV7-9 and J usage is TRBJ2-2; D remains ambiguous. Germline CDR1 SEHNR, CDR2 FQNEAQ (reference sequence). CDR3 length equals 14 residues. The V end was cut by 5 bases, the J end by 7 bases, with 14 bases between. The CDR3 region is CASSQITGGGELFF. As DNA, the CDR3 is TGTGCCAGCAGCCAGATTACCGGTGGCGGGGAGCTGTTTTTT. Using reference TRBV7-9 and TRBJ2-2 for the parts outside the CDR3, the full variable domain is DTGVSQNPRHKITKRGQNVTFRCDPISEHNRLYWYRQTLGQGPEFLTYFQNEAQLEKSRLLSDRFSAERPKGSFSTLEIQRTEQGDSAMYLCASSQITGGGELFFGEGSRLTVL.

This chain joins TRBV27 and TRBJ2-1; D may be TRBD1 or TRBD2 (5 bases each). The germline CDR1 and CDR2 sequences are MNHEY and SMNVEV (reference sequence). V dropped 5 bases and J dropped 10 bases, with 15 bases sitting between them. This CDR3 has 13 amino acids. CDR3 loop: CASSLRGRREQFF. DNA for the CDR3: TGTGCCAGCAGTCTGAGGGGACGACGCGAGCAGTTCTTC.

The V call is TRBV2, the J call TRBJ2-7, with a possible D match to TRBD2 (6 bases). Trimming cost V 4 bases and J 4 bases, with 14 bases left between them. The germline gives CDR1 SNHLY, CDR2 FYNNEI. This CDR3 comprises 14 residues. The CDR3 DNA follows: TGTGCCAGCAGTGCAGGAGGGTCCTTATACGAGCAGTACTTC. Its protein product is CASSAGGSLYEQYF.

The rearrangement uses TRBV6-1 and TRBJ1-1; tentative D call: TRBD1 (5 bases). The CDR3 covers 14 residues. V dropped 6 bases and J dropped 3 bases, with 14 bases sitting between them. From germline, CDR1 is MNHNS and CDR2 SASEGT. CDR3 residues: CASSGGQAHTEAFF. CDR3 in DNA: TGTGCCAGCAGCGGAGGACAAGCCCACACTGAAGCTTTCTTT.

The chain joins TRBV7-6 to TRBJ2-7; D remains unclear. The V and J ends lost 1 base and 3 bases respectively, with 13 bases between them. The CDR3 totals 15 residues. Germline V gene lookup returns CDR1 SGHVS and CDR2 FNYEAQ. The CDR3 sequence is CASSLEPDGNYEQYF. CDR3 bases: TGTGCCAGCAGCTTAGAACCAGATGGAAACTACGAGCAGTACTTC.

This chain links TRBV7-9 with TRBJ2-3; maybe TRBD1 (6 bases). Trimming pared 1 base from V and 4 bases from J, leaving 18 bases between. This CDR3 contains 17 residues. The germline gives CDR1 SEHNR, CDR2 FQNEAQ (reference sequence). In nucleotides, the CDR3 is TGTGCCAGCAGCTTAGTCCAGTGGGCGAAGGGGGCAGATACGCAGTATTTT. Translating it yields CASSLVQWAKGADTQYF. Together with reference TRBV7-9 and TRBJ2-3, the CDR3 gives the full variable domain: DTGVSQNPRHKITKRGQNVTFRCDPISEHNRLYWYRQTLGQGPEFLTYFQNEAQLEKSRLLSDRFSAERPKGSFSTLEIQRTEQGDSAMYLCASSLVQWAKGADTQYFGPGTRLTVL.

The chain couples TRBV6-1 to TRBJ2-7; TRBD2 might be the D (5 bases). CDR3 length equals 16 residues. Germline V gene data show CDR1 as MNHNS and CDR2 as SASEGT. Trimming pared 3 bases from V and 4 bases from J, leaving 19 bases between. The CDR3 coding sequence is TGTGCCAGCAGTGATGGACGGACTTCCCCAATATACGAGCAGTACTTC. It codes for CASSDGRTSPIYEQYF.

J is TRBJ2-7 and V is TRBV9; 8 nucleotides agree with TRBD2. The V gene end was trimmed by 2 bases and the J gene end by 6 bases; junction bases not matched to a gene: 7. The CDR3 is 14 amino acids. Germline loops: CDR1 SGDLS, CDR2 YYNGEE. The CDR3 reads CASSVAGGYGEQYF. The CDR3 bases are TGTGCCAGCAGCGTTGCGGGAGGTTATGGCGAGCAGTACTTC.

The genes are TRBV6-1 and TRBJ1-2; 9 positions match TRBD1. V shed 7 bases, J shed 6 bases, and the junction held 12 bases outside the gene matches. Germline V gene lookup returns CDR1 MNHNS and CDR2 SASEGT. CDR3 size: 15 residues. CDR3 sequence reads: CASTLSQGAAHGYTF. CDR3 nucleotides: TGTGCCAGCACCTTATCACAGGGGGCGGCCCATGGCTACACCTTC.

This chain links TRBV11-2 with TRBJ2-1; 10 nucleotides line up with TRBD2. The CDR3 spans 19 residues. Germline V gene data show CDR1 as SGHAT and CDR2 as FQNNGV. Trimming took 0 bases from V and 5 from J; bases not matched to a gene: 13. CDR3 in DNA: TGTGCCAGCAGCTTAGAACCCCCAGCTAGCGGGAGCGTCAACAATGAGCAGTTCTTC. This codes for CASSLEPPASGSVNNEQFF.

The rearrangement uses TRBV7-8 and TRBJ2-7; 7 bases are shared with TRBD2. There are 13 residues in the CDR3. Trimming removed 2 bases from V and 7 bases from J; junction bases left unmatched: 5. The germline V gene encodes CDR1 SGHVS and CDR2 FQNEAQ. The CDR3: CASSLPPGGEQYF. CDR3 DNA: TGTGCCAGCAGCTTACCCCCGGGGGGAGAGCAGTACTTC.

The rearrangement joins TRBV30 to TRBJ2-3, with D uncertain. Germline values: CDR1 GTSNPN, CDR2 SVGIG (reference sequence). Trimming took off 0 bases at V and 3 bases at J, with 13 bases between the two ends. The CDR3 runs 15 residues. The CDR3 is CAWSVQTASTDTQYF. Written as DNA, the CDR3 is TGTGCCTGGAGTGTACAGACGGCTAGTACAGATACGCAGTATTTT.

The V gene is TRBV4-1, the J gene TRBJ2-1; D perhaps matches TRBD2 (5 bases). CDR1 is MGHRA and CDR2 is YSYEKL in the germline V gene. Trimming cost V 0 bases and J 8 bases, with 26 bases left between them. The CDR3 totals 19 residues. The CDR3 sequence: CASSQEDWGLRERHDEQFF. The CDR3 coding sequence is TGCGCCAGCAGCCAAGAAGATTGGGGATTACGGGAACGACACGATGAGCAGTTCTTC.

The CDR3 bases are TGCAGCGTTGAAGATTCCCCTGAAGCTTTCTTT. Amino acid sequence: CSVEDSPEAFF. The J gene is TRBJ1-1, the V gene TRBV29-1; D unresolved. V lost 0 bases to trimming and J lost 6 bases, with 5 bases between them. The CDR3 contains 11 residues. The germline V gene has CDR1 SQVTM and CDR2 ANQGSEA.

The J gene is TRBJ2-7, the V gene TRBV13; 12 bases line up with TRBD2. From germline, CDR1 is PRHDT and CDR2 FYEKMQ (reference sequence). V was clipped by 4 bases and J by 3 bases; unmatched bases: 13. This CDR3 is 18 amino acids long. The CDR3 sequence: CASSSGPSPGLAGYEQYF. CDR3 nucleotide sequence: TGTGCCAGCAGCTCAGGTCCTTCTCCGGGACTAGCGGGCTACGAGCAGTACTTC. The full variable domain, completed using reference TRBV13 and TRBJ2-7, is AAGVIQSPRHLIKEKRETATLKCYPIPRHDTVYWYQQGPGQDPQFLISFYEKMQSDKGSIPDRFSAQQFSDYHSELNMSSLELGDSALYFCASSSGPSPGLAGYEQYFGPGTRLTVT.

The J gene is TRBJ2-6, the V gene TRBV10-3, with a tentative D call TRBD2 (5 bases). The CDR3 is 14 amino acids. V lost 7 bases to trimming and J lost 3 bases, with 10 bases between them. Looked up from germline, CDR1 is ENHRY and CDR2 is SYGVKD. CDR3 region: CAITRGGGANVLTF. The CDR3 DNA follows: TGTGCCATCACCCGGGGTGGTGGGGCCAACGTCCTGACTTTC.

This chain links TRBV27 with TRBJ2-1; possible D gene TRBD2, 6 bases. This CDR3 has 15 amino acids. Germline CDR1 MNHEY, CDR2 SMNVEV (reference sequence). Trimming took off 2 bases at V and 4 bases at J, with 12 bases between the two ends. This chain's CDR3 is CASSLRRDLYNEQFF. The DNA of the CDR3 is TGTGCCAGCAGTTTACGGCGGGACCTATACAATGAGCAGTTCTTC.

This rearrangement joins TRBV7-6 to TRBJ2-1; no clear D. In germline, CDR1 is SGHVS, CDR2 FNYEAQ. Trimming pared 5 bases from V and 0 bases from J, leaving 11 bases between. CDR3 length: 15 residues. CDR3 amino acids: CASSQDPSSYNEQFF. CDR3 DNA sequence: TGTGCCAGCAGCCAAGACCCCAGCTCCTACAATGAGCAGTTCTTC.

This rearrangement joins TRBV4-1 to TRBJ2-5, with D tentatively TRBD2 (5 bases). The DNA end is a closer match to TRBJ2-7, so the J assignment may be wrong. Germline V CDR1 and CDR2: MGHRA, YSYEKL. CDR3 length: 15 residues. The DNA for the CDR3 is TGCGCCAGCAGCCAAGAAGTCCTAGGGAGCGACGAGCAGTACTTC. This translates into CASSQEVLGSDEQYF.

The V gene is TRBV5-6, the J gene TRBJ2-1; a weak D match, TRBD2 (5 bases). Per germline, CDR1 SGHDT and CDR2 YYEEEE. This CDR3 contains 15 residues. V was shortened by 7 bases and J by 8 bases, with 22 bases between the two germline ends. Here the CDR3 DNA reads TGTGCCAGCTGGAGTCGCGGGCGGGTTTGGGATGAGCAGTTCTTC. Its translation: CASWSRGRVWDEQFF.

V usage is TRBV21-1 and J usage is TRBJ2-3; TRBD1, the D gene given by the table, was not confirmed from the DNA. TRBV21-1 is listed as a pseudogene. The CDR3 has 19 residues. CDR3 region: CARTSLTFSRGRSTDTQYF. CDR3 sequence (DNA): TGTGCCAGGACATCCCTTACTTTCTCCAGGGGGCGCAGCACAGATACGCAGTATTTT.